The 6 T cell receptor beta chains given below trace back to one sample, sequenced in a study of PD-L1 blockade in urothelial cancer (TCRdb year 2017). Libraries were made using the immunoSEQ multiplex PCR assay. Here the immuneACCESS table is served through TCRdb, limited to in-frame sequences with V and J called. Missing clones are a known gap in these copies; in checked studies unresolved V genes cover under half, and the rest lacks a known reason. The sample has about 130,000 clones on record, around 84% of them singletons. 3.2% of the sample comes from the top ten. Taken with the paper, the label for time point translates to: pretreatment peripheral blood. The sequences come from PBMCs, collected around atezolizumab (anti-PD-L1) treatment. The receptors come from a man aged 50 to 59 with urothelial cancer.

This clone was counted only a few times. J is TRBJ1-1 and V is TRBV7-9; D is possibly TRBD1 (6 bases). The V end lost 3 bases, the J end lost 1 base, and 12 bases lay between the germline ends. The germline V gene encodes CDR1 SEHNR and CDR2 FQNEAQ (reference sequence). CDR3 length: 15 amino acids. CDR3 in amino acids: CASSLAGAQNTEAFF. CDR3 coding DNA: TGTGCCAGCAGCTTGGCAGGGGCCCAGAACACTGAAGCTTTCTTT.

This clone turned up a few times. CDR3 coding DNA: TGTGCCAGCAGCGTACTAGCCGGGGAGCAGTACTTC. Amino acid sequence: CASSVLAGEQYF. The chain couples TRBV7-8 to TRBJ2-7, with TRBD2 as a possible D gene (6 bases). The germline V gene has CDR1 SGHVS and CDR2 FQNEAQ. The CDR3 consists of 12 residues. V lost 5 bases to trimming and J lost 7 bases, with 12 bases between them.

V and J are TRBV7-2 and TRBJ2-1; 8 bases fit TRBD2. Germline V lookup: CDR1 SGHTA, CDR2 FQGNSA. J lost 8 bases, V lost 4 bases, and 13 bases had no gene match. The CDR3 has 16 amino acids. The CDR3 spells CASSSVAGSNGHEQFF. For the CDR3, the DNA is TGTGCCAGCAGCTCGGTAGCGGGATCTAACGGTCATGAGCAGTTCTTC.

The genes are TRBV9 and TRBJ2-2, with 9 bases matching TRBD1. There are 14 residues in the CDR3. Germline trimming cut 3 bases from V and 6 bases from J; bases unmatched to any gene: 3. Germline CDR1 reads SGDLS; CDR2 reads YYNGEE. CDR3 protein: CASSGTGDSGELFF. DNA of the CDR3: TGTGCCAGCAGCGGGACAGGGGATTCCGGGGAGCTGTTTTTT.

The gene calls are TRBV7-9 and TRBJ1-2; D may be TRBD1 (5 bases). The CDR3 sequence is 14 residues long. CDR1 SEHNR and CDR2 FQNEAQ come from the germline V gene (reference sequence). V was trimmed by 5 bases and J by 7 bases, leaving 17 bases between them. CDR3 sequence reads: CASSQQVGTGGYTF. The CDR3 region has the DNA TGTGCCAGCAGCCAACAGGTCGGAACAGGTGGCTACACCTTC.

In DNA form, the CDR3 reads TGCAGTGCTGGGTATCTAGATTCGGCTTTCTTT. Its protein is CSAGYLDSAFF. The chain joins TRBV20-1 to TRBJ1-1, with D hard to call. Trimming cost V 5 bases and J 11 bases, with 15 bases left between them. CDR3 length: 11 residues. Germline CDR1 is DFQATT and CDR2 is SNEGSKA (reference sequence).